This TCR beta chain derives from a study of Graves' ophthalmopathy and Graves' hyperthyroidism. Having ophthalmopathy, the donors showed moderate-to-severe activity, CAS ≥3 and NOSPECS ≥4, with disease lasting under 3 months. No donor had other autoimmune disease, uncontrolled infection, pregnancy or lactation. Fresh peripheral blood (roughly 9.7 ml) yielded the PBMCs. Investigators amplified TCR beta CDR3 regions from RNA transcripts. Amplification began with first-round RT-PCR using HTBI primers, then second-round multiplex PCR was performed. TCRdb fed the multiplex PCR reads into MiXCR, producing one record per CDR3 protein. The top ten hold around 1.6% of the sample, which has about 400,000 distinct CDR3 sequences, roughly 18% seen once. CDR3 size: 13 residues. The ends were cut back, 0 bases at V and 6 bases at J, with 9 bases in the middle. CDR1 is LNHNV, CDR2 YYDKDF, per germline (reference sequence).

This clonotype was seen repeatedly, ten times or more. The sample comprised peripheral blood. This receptor was taken from a woman between 18 and 29 years old with Graves' ophthalmopathy. The chain links TRBV15 to TRBJ2-7; D possibly corresponds to TRBD2 (5 bases). The CDR3 loop reads CATSREPRGEQYF. The CDR3 nucleotides are TGTGCCACCAGCAGAGAGCCACGGGGCGAGCAGTACTTC.